This TCR beta chain originates from a study of blood T cells in healthy people across ages. Findings of the study overall: Age brought a roughly linear fall in TCR beta diversity measured per million T cells.

CDR1 and CDR2 from the germline V gene are SQVTM and ANQGSEA. Trimming stripped 2 bases from V and 4 bases from J, with 7 bases between. The CDR3 consists of 12 residues. Then a second PCR, running about 6 to 11 cycles, was carried out with a sample-barcoded 5' primer and a J-beta primer mix. All cDNA molecules were each tagged by a template-switch adaptor with 12 random nucleotides. TCRdb passed the 5' RACE reads through MiXCR, listing each CDR3 protein once. In the table there are 1.5 million to 2 million distinct CDR3 sequences, 28% of which are singletons. There are many counts of this clonotype. Its antigen is currently unknown. Healthy individuals of Caucasian origin from Russia, aged about 6 to 100, served as donors.

The sequence derives from a woman aged 30 to 39 in good health. Sequenced: blood. The gene calls are TRBV29-1 and TRBJ2-3; TRBD1 is a possible D gene (5 bases). The CDR3 spells CSVEQGSDTQYF. DNA of the CDR3: TGCAGCGTTGAACAGGGCTCAGATACGCAGTATTTT.